Following are 19 T cell receptor beta chains from one sample sequenced in a study of OX40 agonist ivuxolimab in advanced cancers. The table came from immunoSEQ multiplex PCR; TCRdb's copy has only in-frame clones and leaves some out. The sample shows about 82,000 clones, about 88% of them seen only once. Sequenced material: CD4+ or CD8+ T cells sorted from blood, taken in a trial of the OX40 agonist ivuxolimab. These receptors were collected from an adult with an advanced solid tumor such as melanoma, head and neck, liver or kidney cancer.

The rearrangement uses TRBV7-9 and TRBJ1-3; D uncertain. V dropped 1 base and J dropped 0 bases, with 10 bases sitting between them. The CDR3 is 16 amino acids. CDR1 and CDR2 from the germline V gene are SEHNR and FQNEAQ (reference sequence). This chain's CDR3 is CASSLGGVGSGNTIYF. Written as DNA, the CDR3 is TGTGCCAGCAGCTTAGGCGGGGTCGGCTCTGGAAACACCATATATTTT. The complete variable domain, with remaining parts taken from reference TRBV7-9 and TRBJ1-3, reads DTGVSQNPRHKITKRGQNVTFRCDPISEHNRLYWYRQTLGQGPEFLTYFQNEAQLEKSRLLSDRFSAERPKGSFSTLEIQRTEQGDSAMYLCASSLGGVGSGNTIYFGEGSWLTVV.

J is TRBJ2-1 and V is TRBV7-2, with 12 positions matching TRBD2. CDR3 length: 17 amino acids. Germline-derived CDR1 and CDR2 are SGHTA and FQGNSA. With V trimmed by 5 bases and J by 7 bases, 12 bases remained unmatched. CDR3 sequence: CASSRAPSGRAGNEQFF. CDR3 DNA: TGTGCCAGCAGCCGAGCCCCTAGCGGGAGGGCGGGGAATGAGCAGTTCTTC.

The chain couples TRBV5-1 to TRBJ2-3, with D uncertain. The CDR3 extends over 15 amino acids. V was clipped by 0 bases and J by 5 bases, with 13 bases between them. Germline CDR1 SGHRS, CDR2 YFSETQ. The CDR3 here is CASSLEPASGDTQYF. The CDR3 DNA reads as TGCGCCAGCAGCTTGGAGCCAGCTTCGGGAGATACGCAGTATTTT. The complete variable domain, with remaining parts taken from reference TRBV5-1 and TRBJ2-3, reads KAGVTQTPRYLIKTRGQQVTLSCSPISGHRSVSWYQQTPGQGLQFLFEYFSETQRNKGNFPGRFSGRQFSNSRSEMNVSTLELGDSALYLCASSLEPASGDTQYFGPGTRLTVL.

The gene calls are TRBV5-6 and TRBJ2-2; 11 positions match TRBD1. V trimming: 5 bases; J trimming: 0 bases; junction bases outside the gene matches: 3. This CDR3 region has 16 residues. Germline CDR1 SGHDT, CDR2 YYEEEE. CDR3 region: CASSRDRGANTGELFF. The CDR3 DNA follows: TGTGCCAGCAGTAGGGACAGGGGGGCGAACACCGGGGAGCTGTTTTTT. Full variable domain (missing parts from reference TRBV5-6 and TRBJ2-2): DAGVTQSPTHLIKTRGQQVTLRCSPKSGHDTVSWYQQALGQGPQFIFQYYEEEERQRGNFPDRFSGHQFPNYSSELNVNALLLGDSALYLCASSRDRGANTGELFFGEGSRLTVL.

The genes are TRBV5-8 and TRBJ1-2; D is unresolved. The CDR3 has 14 amino acids. Germline CDR1 is SGHTS and CDR2 is YDEGEE. Trimming took 0 bases from V and 8 from J, leaving 14 bases between them. The CDR3 loop reads CASSLESGYGGYTF. CDR3 in DNA: TGTGCCAGCAGCTTGGAGTCCGGGTATGGCGGCTACACCTTC.

The rearrangement joins TRBV27 to TRBJ2-1; 9 positions match TRBD2. The CDR3 covers 16 residues. CDR1 is MNHEY, CDR2 SMNVEV, per germline (reference sequence). V shed 0 bases and J 8 bases; nucleotides not matched to a gene: 8. The CDR3 DNA follows: TGTGCCAGCAGTTTATCGGGGCTAGCGGGAAGCTATGAGCAGTTCTTC. Translating gives CASSLSGLAGSYEQFF.

The gene calls are TRBV7-9 and TRBJ1-3, with 8 bases lining up with TRBD1. The CDR3 contains 14 residues. With 5 bases clipped from V and 4 bases from J, the junction kept 4 bases outside the gene matches. Germline loops: CDR1 SEHNR, CDR2 FQNEAQ (reference sequence). DNA for the CDR3: TGTGCCAGCAGCACCACAGGGGGAGGAAACACCATATATTTT. This translates into CASSTTGGGNTIYF.

The chain carries TRBV7-9 and TRBJ1-5, with D uncertain. Germline V gene sequence: CDR1 SEHNR, CDR2 FQNEAQ (reference sequence). There are 12 residues in the CDR3. V shed 2 bases and J shed 6 bases, with 5 bases lying between them. The CDR3 protein is CASSLNGQPQHF. In DNA, the CDR3 is TGTGCCAGCAGCTTAAACGGTCAGCCCCAGCATTTT.

The CDR3 DNA reads as TGTGCCAGCAGCTCACCCACAGGGGCCAATGAGCAGTTCTTC. Protein product: CASSSPTGANEQFF. J is TRBJ2-1 and V is TRBV5-4, with 7 bases identical to TRBD1. Germline assignment: CDR1 SGHNT and CDR2 YYREEE (reference sequence). With 3 bases clipped from V and 6 bases from J, the junction kept 6 bases outside the gene matches. The CDR3 spans 14 residues.

This clone came up once. The rearrangement uses TRBV4-2 and TRBJ1-2, with 9 bases fitting TRBD1. Germline-derived CDR1 and CDR2 are LGHNA and YNFKEQ. With 1 base clipped from V and 1 base from J, the junction kept 4 bases outside the gene matches. This CDR3 comprises 16 residues. The CDR3 region is CASSQGTGDYNYGYTF. The CDR3 DNA follows: TGTGCCAGCAGCCAAGGGACAGGGGATTATAACTATGGCTACACCTTC.

V and J are TRBV5-4 and TRBJ1-2; D is uncertain. There are 15 residues in the CDR3. V was trimmed by 2 bases and J by 7 bases, leaving 18 bases between them. Looked up from germline, CDR1 is SGHNT and CDR2 is YYREEE (reference sequence). CDR3 sequence (DNA): TGTGCCAGCAGCTTATTGGCCAGCATGGGAAGTGGCTACACCTTC. It encodes CASSLLASMGSGYTF.

This chain joins TRBV5-1 and TRBJ2-2, with 7 bases matching TRBD2. The CDR3 has 16 residues. J gave up 3 bases and V 2 bases, and 7 bases lay outside the gene matches. Germline CDR1 SGHRS, CDR2 YFSETQ. The CDR3 nucleotides are TGCGCCAGCAGCTTCGGGGGAGGGGTTGACACCGGGGAGCTGTTTTTT. Translated, it gives CASSFGGGVDTGELFF.

This clone was counted between two and nine times. V gene TRBV5-4 combines with J gene TRBJ2-2, with D perhaps given as TRBD1 or TRBD2 (6 bases each). Trimming removed 0 bases from V and 5 bases from J, with 14 bases in between. The CDR3 runs to 16 residues. Germline assignment: CDR1 SGHNT and CDR2 YYREEE (reference sequence). CDR3 sequence (DNA): TGTGCCAGCAGCTTGGAGGGGGGCGCGAGAACCGGGGAGCTGTTTTTT. Translated: CASSLEGGARTGELFF. Full variable domain (remainder filled in from reference TRBV5-4 and TRBJ2-2): ETGVTQSPTHLIKTRGQQVTLRCSSQSGHNTVSWYQQALGQGPQFIFQYYREEENGRGNFPPRFSGLQFPNYSSELNVNALELDDSALYLCASSLEGGARTGELFFGEGSRLTVL.

The chain combines TRBV30 with TRBJ1-2, with D maybe TRBD1 (5 bases). Germline V gives CDR1 GTSNPN, CDR2 SVGIG (reference sequence). V lost 0 bases and J lost 2, with 13 bases in between. The CDR3 has 15 amino acids. Here the CDR3 DNA reads TGTGCCTGGAGTGTACTAGGCAGGGTAAACTATGGCTACACCTTC. Translating it yields CAWSVLGRVNYGYTF.

V and J are TRBV5-1 and TRBJ2-2, with TRBD2 matching over 7 bases. This CDR3 is built from 16 residues. The V and J ends lost 0 bases and 0 bases, in that order; junction bases with no gene match: 2. Germline V gene sequence: CDR1 SGHRS, CDR2 YFSETQ. The CDR3 sequence is CASSLASGANTGELFF. The CDR3 DNA follows: TGCGCCAGCAGCTTGGCGAGCGGGGCGAACACCGGGGAGCTGTTTTTT.

The sample holds a few counts of this clone. The V call is TRBV4-1, the J call TRBJ2-5; perhaps TRBD2 as D (6 bases). Germline V gene data show CDR1 as MGHRA and CDR2 as YSYEKL. The CDR3 length is 18 residues. V shed 4 bases and J shed 1 base, with 22 bases lying between them. In DNA form, the CDR3 reads TGCGCCAGCAGCCCCTACATACCGGGGGTAATCCTCCAAGAGACCCAGTACTTC. Translated, it gives CASSPYIPGVILQETQYF.

The rearrangement uses TRBV29-1 and TRBJ1-1, with D tentatively TRBD1 (5 bases). V lost 3 bases to trimming and J lost 5 bases, with 10 bases between them. The germline gives CDR1 SQVTM, CDR2 ANQGSEA. CDR3 length: 12 amino acids. CDR3: CSVDGASTEAFF. The CDR3 DNA is TGCAGCGTTGATGGGGCCAGTACTGAAGCTTTCTTT.

The chain recombines TRBV4-3 with TRBJ2-2; no clear D gene. The CDR3 sequence is 14 residues long. Trimming pared 0 bases from V and 5 bases from J, leaving 7 bases between. CDR1 and CDR2 (germline): LGHNA, YSLEER. CDR3 in amino acids: CASSQDHDTGELFF. CDR3 DNA sequence: TGCGCCAGCAGCCAAGATCACGATACCGGGGAGCTGTTTTTT.

This clone was detected a few times. The chain uses TRBV11-2 and TRBJ2-1; D is uncertain. Trimming stripped 1 base from V and 10 bases from J, with 8 bases between. The germline CDR1 and CDR2 sequences are SGHAT and FQNNGV. The CDR3 length is 12 residues. DNA of the CDR3: TGTGCCAGCAGCTTAGGCTCACTGGAGCAGTTCTTC. Encoded protein: CASSLGSLEQFF. The full variable domain, completed using reference TRBV11-2 and TRBJ2-1, is EAGVAQSPRYKIIEKRQSVAFWCNPISGHATLYWYQQILGQGPKLLIQFQNNGVVDDSQLPKDRFSAERLKGVDSTLKIQPAKLEDSAVYLCASSLGSLEQFFGPGTRLTVL.